These 16 T cell receptor beta chains originate from one sample sequenced in a study of T cells in Graves' hyperthyroidism and ophthalmopathy. RNA transcripts were the template for amplifying TCR beta CDR3 regions. Using the HTBI primer set, a first-round RT-PCR was run on the TCR CDR3. Each CDR3 protein gets one entry after TCRdb re-called the multiplex PCR reads with MiXCR. Of 600,000 to 850,000 distinct CDR3 sequences listed, around 20% are singletons. Sequencing input: blood. The origin of the receptors is a woman aged 45-65 years with Graves' hyperthyroidism that later progressed to Graves' ophthalmopathy.

This clonotype was detected only a few times. The rearrangement links TRBV9 to TRBJ1-4, with 9 bases that match TRBD1. V shed 3 bases, J shed 6 bases, and the junction held 3 bases outside the gene matches. The CDR3 has 14 amino acids. Germline V gives CDR1 SGDLS, CDR2 YYNGEE. CDR3: CASSAQGADEKLFF. CDR3 nucleotide sequence: TGTGCCAGCAGCGCACAGGGGGCTGATGAAAAACTGTTTTTT.

This chain links TRBV30 with TRBJ1-2, with D possibly matching TRBD1 (5 bases). V lost 3 bases to trimming and J lost 2 bases, with 22 bases between them. This CDR3 contains 17 residues. Germline V gene lookup returns CDR1 GTSNPN and CDR2 SVGIG (reference sequence). The CDR3 bases are TGTGCCTGGAGGTCCGGACGGGGGGATATTGGAAACTATGGCTACACCTTC. The encoded protein is CAWRSGRGDIGNYGYTF.

The chain's CDR3 is CASSLAAIREQETQYF. The DNA of the CDR3 is TGCGCCAGCAGCTTGGCTGCTATTAGGGAGCAAGAGACCCAGTACTTC. J is TRBJ2-5 and V is TRBV5-1; D perhaps matches TRBD2 (5 bases). Trimming stripped 0 bases from V and 2 bases from J, with 14 bases between. This CDR3 is 16 amino acids long. Germline CDR1 reads SGHRS; CDR2 reads YFSETQ.

The chain carries TRBV20-1 and TRBJ2-1, with TRBD2 matching over 7 bases. The germline V gene encodes CDR1 DFQATT and CDR2 SNEGSKA (reference sequence). The CDR3 is 13 amino acids. Unmatched junction bases numbered 1, after V lost 2 bases and J lost 3 bases. The CDR3, as DNA: TGCAGTGCTAGACCGGGGGGCTACAATGAGCAGTTCTTC. Amino acid sequence: CSARPGGYNEQFF.

The chain combines TRBV20-1 with TRBJ2-3; tentatively, D is TRBD1 (5 bases). This CDR3 region has 16 residues. CDR1 is DFQATT, CDR2 SNEGSKA, per germline (reference sequence). V dropped 1 base and J dropped 2 bases, with 16 bases sitting between them. The CDR3 DNA reads TGCAGTGCTAGAGTTCGCAGGGCCAGGCACACAGATACGCAGTATTTT. It translates to CSARVRRARHTDTQYF.

This clonotype was recorded a few times. This chain links TRBV19 with TRBJ1-1, with D uncertain. Germline values: CDR1 LNHDA, CDR2 SQIVND (reference sequence). The CDR3 length is 13 residues. V dropped 2 bases and J dropped 0 bases, with 4 bases sitting between them. CDR3 protein: CASSIPLNTEAFF. The CDR3 coding sequence is TGTGCCAGTAGTATACCCCTGAACACTGAAGCTTTCTTT.

This clonotype was observed at least ten times. This chain links TRBV18 with TRBJ2-5; TRBD1 agrees at 9 bases. From germline, CDR1 is KGHSH and CDR2 LQKENI. With V trimmed by 2 bases and J by 4 bases, 2 bases remained unmatched. This CDR3 region has 14 residues. The CDR3 region has the DNA TGTGCCAGCTCACCATTGGACAGGGGAGAGACCCAGTACTTC. Its protein is CASSPLDRGETQYF.

About this clonotype itself: An end of the junction does not agree with germline; a read error may underlie this. J is TRBJ2-5 and V is TRBV6-9; the D gene could be TRBD1 or TRBD2 (5 bases each). CDR1 and CDR2 from the germline V gene are MNHGY and SVAAGI. The CDR3 runs to 13 residues. Here the CDR3 DNA reads TGTGCCAGCAGTTACCGGGACCCAGAGGCCCAGTACTTC. It is translated as CASSYRDPEAQYF.

This clonotype was seen repeatedly, ten times or more. The V gene is TRBV9, the J gene TRBJ1-1; D is ambiguous. CDR1 SGDLS and CDR2 YYNGEE come from the germline V gene. This CDR3 comprises 15 residues. V dropped 0 bases and J dropped 6 bases, with 15 bases sitting between them. DNA for the CDR3: TGTGCCAGCAGCGTAGCTCCGGCCGTTGTTGCTGAAGCTTTCTTT. It codes for CASSVAPAVVAEAFF.

The sample holds many counts of this clonotype. J is TRBJ2-3 and V is TRBV3-1, with 10 bases that match TRBD2. Germline trimming cut 4 bases from V and 2 bases from J; bases unmatched to any gene: 3. CDR1 and CDR2 (germline): LGHDT, YNNKEL (reference sequence). CDR3 length equals 15 residues. The CDR3 coding sequence is TGTGCCAGCAGCCCCGGGACTAGCGACACAGATACGCAGTATTTT. Residues: CASSPGTSDTDTQYF.

This clonotype has ten or more counts. The chain links TRBV7-8 to TRBJ1-2; the D gene is possibly TRBD1 (5 bases). The V and J ends lost 3 bases and 0 bases respectively, with 14 bases between them. The CDR3 consists of 16 residues. CDR1 is SGHVS, CDR2 FQNEAQ, per germline. As DNA, the CDR3 is TGTGCCAGCAGCTTGGGACCCACCTCCTCTAACTATGGCTACACCTTC. This gives the protein CASSLGPTSSNYGYTF.

This clonotype was detected many times. The V and J genes are TRBV12-3 or TRBV12-4 and TRBJ2-5; 11 bases map to TRBD1. The V segment lost 5 bases and the J segment 7 bases; nucleotides outside the gene matches: 6. The CDR3 loop spans 14 amino acids. The CDR3 DNA follows: TGTGCCAGCAGTGCGGACAGGGGGCGCGGGACCCAGTACTTC. It is translated as CASSADRGRGTQYF.

The chain carries TRBV19 and TRBJ1-3, with D possibly TRBD1 on 5 matching bases. Between the trimmed V and J ends, which lost 10 bases and 5 bases, there was a span of 27 bases. Per the germline V gene, CDR1 is LNHDA and CDR2 is SQIVND (reference sequence). The CDR3 runs 17 residues. CDR3 sequence: CATHPRGGTGGRNTIYF. In DNA, the CDR3 is TGTGCCACCCACCCGAGAGGAGGGACCGGCGGGCGAAACACCATATATTTT.

At least ten counts were recorded for this clonotype. The J gene is TRBJ2-4, the V gene TRBV4-1; maybe TRBD2 (5 bases). Trimming stripped 4 bases from V and 1 base from J, with 14 bases between. The V gene's germline CDR1 is MGHRA and CDR2 YSYEKL. This CDR3 spans 16 amino acids. CDR3 loop: CASSLVGEGAKNIQYF. The CDR3 region has the DNA TGCGCCAGCAGCCTGGTCGGGGAAGGTGCCAAAAACATTCAGTACTTC.

The chain links TRBV12-3 or TRBV12-4 to TRBJ2-3; maybe TRBD2 (5 bases). V shed 2 bases and J shed 2 bases, with 11 bases lying between them. CDR3 length: 15 residues. CDR3 residues: CASSLQSGFTDTQYF. CDR3 nucleotides: TGTGCCAGCAGTTTACAGAGCGGATTCACAGATACGCAGTATTTT.

The chain is built from TRBV20-1 and TRBJ1-6; D gene ambiguous. Between the trimmed V and J ends, which lost 4 bases and 9 bases, there was a span of 16 bases. Germline values: CDR1 DFQATT, CDR2 SNEGSKA (reference sequence). CDR3 size: 14 residues. The CDR3 reads CSATPHRAGSPLHF. CDR3 nucleotide sequence: TGCAGTGCTACCCCACACCGCGCGGGTTCACCCCTCCACTTT.